This TCR beta chain was sequenced during a study of T cell changes during pregnancy in multiple sclerosis. This clone has only one observation. Clones were read by immunoSEQ multiplex PCR, and TCRdb kept only the in-frame ones, dropping some. The sample records about 50,000 clones, around nine tenths being singletons. The clonotype was recovered from a female donor in good health, enrolled as a control in a pregnancy study. Specimen: CD4+ T cells from peripheral blood mononuclear cells, collected after pregnancy.

The CDR3 DNA follows: TGTGCCAGCAGTTACTCAGGGGCGGGAGGTAACAATGAGCAGTTCTTC. This encodes CASSYSGAGGNNEQFF. V and J are TRBV6-6 and TRBJ2-1; 8 positions match TRBD2. J lost 5 bases, V lost 0 bases, and 6 bases had no gene match. Germline V gene data show CDR1 as MNHNY and CDR2 as SVGAGI (reference sequence). This CDR3 comprises 16 residues.